This entry lists 2 T cell receptor beta chains sequenced from one sample in a study of OX40 agonist ivuxolimab in advanced cancers. The method was immunoSEQ multiplex PCR; TCRdb's version includes in-frame clones alone and lacks a portion of them. The sample gives some 70,000 clones, 80% of which show up once; 8.2% is in the top ten. The sequencing here drew on CD4+ or CD8+ T cells sorted from blood, taken in a trial of the OX40 agonist ivuxolimab. The receptors were sampled from an adult with an advanced solid tumor such as melanoma, head and neck, liver or kidney cancer.

J is TRBJ2-7 and V is TRBV6-6, with D perhaps being TRBD1 or TRBD2 (5 bases each). V lost 3 bases and J 3 bases, leaving 18 bases between the germline ends. The CDR3 has 16 amino acids. Looked up from germline, CDR1 is MNHNY and CDR2 is SVGAGI (reference sequence). CDR3 in amino acids: CASSYSRGALNYEQYV. The CDR3 region has the DNA TGTGCCAGCAGTTATTCACGAGGGGCGCTTAACTACGAGCAGTACGTC.

The chain carries TRBV7-2 and TRBJ1-2; 8 nucleotides align to TRBD1. Trimming removed 8 bases from V and 8 bases from J; junction bases left unmatched: 10. Germline V lookup: CDR1 SGHTA, CDR2 FQGNSA. The CDR3 sequence is 13 residues long. For the CDR3, the DNA is TGTGCCAGCGCTAGGACAGGGCGATCGGGCTACACCTTC. This sequence encodes CASARTGRSGYTF.